This T cell receptor (beta chain) was observed in a study of CD8 T cells in Susac syndrome. CDR1 is LGHDT and CDR2 is YNNKEL in the germline V gene (reference sequence). The CDR3 covers 15 residues. Trimming at V came to 5 bases and at J to 3 bases, leaving 7 bases not matched to a gene. Reverse transcription used roughly 0.45 to 1 ug RNA and random hexamers. Each CDR3 protein gets one entry after TCRdb re-called the immunoSEQ multiplex PCR reads with MiXCR. The data hold around 160,000 distinct CDR3 sequences, with 93% observed a single time. TEMRA cells underwent FACS enrichment and CD8+ and CD4+ T cells underwent negative isolation.

The chain joins TRBV3-1 to TRBJ2-4, with 7 nucleotides matching TRBD1. This TCR came from a human donor in good health. The sequencing sample was made of CD4+ T cells from PBMCs. CDR3 in DNA: TGTGCCAGCAGCACCCGGCAGGGGGACAAAAACATTCAGTACTTC. Its translation: CASSTRQGDKNIQYF.